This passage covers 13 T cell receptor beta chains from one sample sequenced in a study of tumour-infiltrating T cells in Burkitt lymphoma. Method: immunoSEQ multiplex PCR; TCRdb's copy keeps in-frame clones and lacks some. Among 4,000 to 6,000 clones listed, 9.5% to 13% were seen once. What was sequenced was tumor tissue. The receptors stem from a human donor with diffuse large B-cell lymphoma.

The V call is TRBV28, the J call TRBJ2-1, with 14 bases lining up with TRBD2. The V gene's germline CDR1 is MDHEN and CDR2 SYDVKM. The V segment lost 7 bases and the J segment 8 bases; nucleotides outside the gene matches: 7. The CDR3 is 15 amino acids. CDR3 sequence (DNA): TGTGCCAGCAATTGGACTAGCGGGGGGAGGGATGAGCAGTTCTTC. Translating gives CASNWTSGGRDEQFF.

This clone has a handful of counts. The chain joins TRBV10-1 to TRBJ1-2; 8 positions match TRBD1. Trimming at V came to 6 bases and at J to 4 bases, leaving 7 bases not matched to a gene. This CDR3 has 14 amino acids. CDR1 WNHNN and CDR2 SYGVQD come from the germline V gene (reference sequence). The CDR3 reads CASSPSGTGYGYTF. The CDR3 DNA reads TGCGCCAGCAGCCCAAGCGGGACAGGCTATGGCTACACCTTC.

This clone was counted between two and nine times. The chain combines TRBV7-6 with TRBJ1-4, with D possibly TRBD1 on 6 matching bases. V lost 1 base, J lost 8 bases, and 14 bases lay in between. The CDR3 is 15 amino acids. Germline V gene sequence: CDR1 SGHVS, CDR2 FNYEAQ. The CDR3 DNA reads TGTGCCAGCAGCTTAGGAACGGGGGCACCAGAAAAACTGTTTTTT. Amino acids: CASSLGTGAPEKLFF.

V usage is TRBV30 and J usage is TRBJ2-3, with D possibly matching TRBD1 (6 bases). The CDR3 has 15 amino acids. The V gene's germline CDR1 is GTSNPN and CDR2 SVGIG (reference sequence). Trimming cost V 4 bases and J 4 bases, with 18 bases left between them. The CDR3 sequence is CAWTRTAWTADTQYF. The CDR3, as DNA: TGTGCCTGGACACGGACAGCTTGGACAGCAGATACGCAGTATTTT.

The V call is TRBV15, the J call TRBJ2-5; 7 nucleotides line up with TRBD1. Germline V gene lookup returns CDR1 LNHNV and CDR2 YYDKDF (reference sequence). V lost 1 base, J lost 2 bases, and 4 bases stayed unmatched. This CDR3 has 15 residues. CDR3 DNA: TGTGCCACCAGCAGAGGACAGGGTTTTCAAGAGACCCAGTACTTC. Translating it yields CATSRGQGFQETQYF.

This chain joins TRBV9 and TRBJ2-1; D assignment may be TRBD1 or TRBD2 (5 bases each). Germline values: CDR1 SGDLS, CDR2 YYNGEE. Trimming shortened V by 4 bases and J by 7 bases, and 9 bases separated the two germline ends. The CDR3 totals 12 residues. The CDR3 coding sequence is TGTGCCAGCAGCCGGGGCGGGAATGAGCAGTTCTTC. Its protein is CASSRGGNEQFF. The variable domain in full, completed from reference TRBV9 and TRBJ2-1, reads DSGVTQTPKHLITATGQRVTLRCSPRSGDLSVYWYQQSLDQGLQFLIQYYNGEERAKGNILERFSAQQFPDLHSELNLSSLELGDSALYFCASSRGGNEQFFGPGTRLTVL.

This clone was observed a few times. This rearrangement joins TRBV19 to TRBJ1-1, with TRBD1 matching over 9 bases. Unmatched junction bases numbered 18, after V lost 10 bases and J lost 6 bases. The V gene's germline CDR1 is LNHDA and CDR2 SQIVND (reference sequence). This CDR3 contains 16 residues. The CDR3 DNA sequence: TGTGCCACTCGGAAGGACAGGGGCCACGGGGGAGCTGAAGCTTTCTTT. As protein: CATRKDRGHGGAEAFF.

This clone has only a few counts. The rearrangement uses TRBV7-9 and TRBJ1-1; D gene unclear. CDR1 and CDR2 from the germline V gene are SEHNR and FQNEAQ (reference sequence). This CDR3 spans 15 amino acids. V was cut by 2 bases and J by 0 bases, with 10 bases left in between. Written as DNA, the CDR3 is TGTGCCAGCAGCTTACGAAGTACTTTGAACACTGAAGCTTTCTTT. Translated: CASSLRSTLNTEAFF.

CDR3: CASSPMTAYTGELFF. The CDR3 nucleotides read TGTGCCAGCTCACCAATGACAGCTTACACCGGGGAGCTGTTTTTT. The V gene is TRBV18, the J gene TRBJ2-2, with D possibly matching TRBD1 (5 bases). In germline, CDR1 is KGHSH, CDR2 LQKENI. The V end was cut by 2 bases, the J end by 3 bases, with 10 bases between. CDR3 length: 15 residues.

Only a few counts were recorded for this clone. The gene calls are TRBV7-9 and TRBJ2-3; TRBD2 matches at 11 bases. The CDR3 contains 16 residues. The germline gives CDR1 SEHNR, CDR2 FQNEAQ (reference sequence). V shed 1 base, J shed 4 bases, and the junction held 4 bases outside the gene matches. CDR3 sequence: CASSLDSGGASDTQYF. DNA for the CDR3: TGTGCCAGCAGCTTAGATAGCGGGGGGGCTTCAGATACGCAGTATTTT.

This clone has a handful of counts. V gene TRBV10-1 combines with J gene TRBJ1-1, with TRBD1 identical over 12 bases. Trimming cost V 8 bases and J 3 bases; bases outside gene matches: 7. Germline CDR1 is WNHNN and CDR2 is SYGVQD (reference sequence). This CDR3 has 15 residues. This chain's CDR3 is CASHPGTGGYTEAFF. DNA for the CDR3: TGCGCCAGCCACCCCGGGACAGGGGGCTACACTGAAGCTTTCTTT.

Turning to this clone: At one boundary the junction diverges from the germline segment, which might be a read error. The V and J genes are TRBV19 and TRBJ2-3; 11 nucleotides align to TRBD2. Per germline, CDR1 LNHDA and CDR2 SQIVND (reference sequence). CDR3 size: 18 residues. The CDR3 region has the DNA TGTGCCAGTAGTATCCTTAGCGGGGGGGATCATTCGGCAGACACGCAGTATTTT. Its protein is CASSILSGGDHSADTQYF.

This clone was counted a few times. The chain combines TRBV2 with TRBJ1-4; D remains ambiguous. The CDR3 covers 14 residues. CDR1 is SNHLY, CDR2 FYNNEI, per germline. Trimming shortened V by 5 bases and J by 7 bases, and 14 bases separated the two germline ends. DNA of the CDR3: TGTGCCAGCAGTACCCGGGCCTCTAGTGAAAAACTGTTTTTT. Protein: CASSTRASSEKLFF. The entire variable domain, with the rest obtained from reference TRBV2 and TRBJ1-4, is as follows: EPEVTQTPSHQVTQMGQEVILRCVPISNHLYFYWYRQILGQKVEFLVSFYNNEISEKSEIFDDQFSVERPDGSNFTLKIRSTKLEDSAMYFCASSTRASSEKLFFGSGTQLSVL.